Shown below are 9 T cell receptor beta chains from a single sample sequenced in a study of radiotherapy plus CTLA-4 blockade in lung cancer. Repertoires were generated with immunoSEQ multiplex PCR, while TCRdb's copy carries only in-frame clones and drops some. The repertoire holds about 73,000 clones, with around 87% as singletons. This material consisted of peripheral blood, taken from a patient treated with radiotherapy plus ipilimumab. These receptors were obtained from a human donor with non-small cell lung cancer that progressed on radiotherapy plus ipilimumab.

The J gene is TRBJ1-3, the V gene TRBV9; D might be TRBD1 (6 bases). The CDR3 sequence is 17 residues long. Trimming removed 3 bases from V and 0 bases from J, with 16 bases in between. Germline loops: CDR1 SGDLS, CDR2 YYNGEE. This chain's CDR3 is CASSGILQGFSGNTIYF. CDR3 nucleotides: TGTGCCAGCAGCGGGATCTTACAGGGATTCTCTGGAAACACCATATATTTT.

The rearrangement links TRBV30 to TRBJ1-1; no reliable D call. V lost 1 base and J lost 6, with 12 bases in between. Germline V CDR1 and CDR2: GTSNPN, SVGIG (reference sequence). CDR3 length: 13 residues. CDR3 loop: CAWSALEGSEAFF. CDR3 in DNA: TGTGCCTGGAGTGCCTTGGAAGGATCTGAAGCTTTCTTT.

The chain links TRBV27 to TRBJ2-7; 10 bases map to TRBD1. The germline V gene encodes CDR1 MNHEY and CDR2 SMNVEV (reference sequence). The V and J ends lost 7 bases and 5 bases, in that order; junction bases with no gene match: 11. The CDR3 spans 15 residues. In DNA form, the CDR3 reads TGTGCCAGCACCAGTCCTGGGACAGGGGACCACGAGCAGTACTTC. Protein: CASTSPGTGDHEQYF.

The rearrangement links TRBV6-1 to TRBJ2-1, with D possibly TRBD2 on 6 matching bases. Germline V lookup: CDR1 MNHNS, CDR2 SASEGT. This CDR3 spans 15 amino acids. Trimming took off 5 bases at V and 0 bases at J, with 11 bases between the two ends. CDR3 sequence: CASSPGLNSYNEQFF. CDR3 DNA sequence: TGTGCCAGCAGTCCGGGACTCAACTCCTACAATGAGCAGTTCTTC.

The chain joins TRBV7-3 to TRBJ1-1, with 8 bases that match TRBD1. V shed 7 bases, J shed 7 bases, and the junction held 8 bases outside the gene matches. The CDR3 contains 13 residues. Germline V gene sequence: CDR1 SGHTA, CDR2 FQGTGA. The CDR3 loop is CASTFGQGSEAFF. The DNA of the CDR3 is TGTGCCAGCACCTTCGGACAGGGAAGTGAAGCTTTCTTT.

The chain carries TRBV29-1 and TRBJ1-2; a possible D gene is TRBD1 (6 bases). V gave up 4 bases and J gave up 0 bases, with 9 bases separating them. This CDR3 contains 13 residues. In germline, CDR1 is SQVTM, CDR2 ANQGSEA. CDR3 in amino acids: CSVGTAANYGYTF. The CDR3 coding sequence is TGCAGCGTTGGGACAGCAGCTAACTATGGCTACACCTTC.

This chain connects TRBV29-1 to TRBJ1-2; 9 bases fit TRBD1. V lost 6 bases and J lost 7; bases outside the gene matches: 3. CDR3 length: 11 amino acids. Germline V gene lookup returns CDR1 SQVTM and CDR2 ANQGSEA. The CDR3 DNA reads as TGCAGCGTGGGACAGGGAGTTGGCTACACCTTC. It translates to CSVGQGVGYTF.

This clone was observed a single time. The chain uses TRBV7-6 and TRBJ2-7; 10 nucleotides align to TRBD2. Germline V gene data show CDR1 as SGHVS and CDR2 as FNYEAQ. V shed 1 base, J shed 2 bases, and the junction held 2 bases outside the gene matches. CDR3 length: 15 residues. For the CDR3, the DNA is TGTGCCAGCAGCTTAGATACTAGCGGGACCTACGAGCAGTACTTC. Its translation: CASSLDTSGTYEQYF.

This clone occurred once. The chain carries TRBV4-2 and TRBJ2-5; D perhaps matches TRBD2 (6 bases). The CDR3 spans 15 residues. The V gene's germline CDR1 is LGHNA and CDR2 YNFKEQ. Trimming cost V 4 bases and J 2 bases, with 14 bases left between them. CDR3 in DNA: TGTGCCAGCAGCCGAGAAGGGGACTTACAAGAGACCCAGTACTTC. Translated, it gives CASSREGDLQETQYF.